This TCR beta chain was sequenced for a study of OX40 agonist ivuxolimab in advanced cancers. TCRdb keeps only in-frame clones here, not all; method: immunoSEQ multiplex PCR. Altogether around 33,000 clones are present, around 90% being singletons, with the ten largest covering about 9%. This CDR3 contains 13 residues. V dropped 4 bases and J dropped 2 bases, with 8 bases sitting between them. Germline V lookup: CDR1 MNHEY, CDR2 SVGAGI. The sequences come from CD4+ or CD8+ T cells sorted from blood, collected in a trial of the OX40 agonist ivuxolimab. The rearrangement uses TRBV6-5 and TRBJ1-2; TRBD1 might be the D (5 bases). This clonotype originated in an adult with an advanced solid tumor such as melanoma, head and neck, liver or kidney cancer. CDR3 DNA: TGTGCCAGCAGTTCGACAGACAACTATGGCTACACCTTC. Its translation: CASSSTDNYGYTF.